This entry lists 20 T cell receptor beta chains sequenced from one sample in a study of monozygotic twins with inflammatory bowel disease. TCRdb re-called the 5' RACE reads and shows each CDR3 protein once, DNA omitted. The clone table shows around 150,000 distinct CDR3 sequences, with the ten largest holding 2% to 3%. Sequenced: blood. These receptor sequences come from a human donor with ulcerative colitis or Crohn's disease, or a healthy co-twin of an affected twin (not recorded which).

CDR3 in amino acids: CASGQGHNEQFF. The chain has TRBV4-3 and TRBJ2-1; the D gene TCRdb calls, TRBD1, cannot be checked with no DNA. The CDR3 runs 12 residues. Germline CDR1 is LGHNA and CDR2 is YSLEER.

The V call is TRBV7-2, the J call TRBJ2-7; with no DNA, the TCRdb D assignment of TRBD1 cannot be verified. The CDR3 spans 15 residues. Germline values: CDR1 SGHTA, CDR2 FQGNSA. CDR3 amino acids: CASSLGAAVTYEQYF.

The J gene is TRBJ2-2, the V gene TRBV20-1. CDR3 length equals 14 residues. CDR1 is DFQATT, CDR2 SNEGSKA, per germline (reference sequence). Here the CDR3 reads CSARDLRNTGELFF.

This chain uses TRBV5-1 with TRBJ2-7; without DNA, the TCRdb call of TRBD1 cannot be checked. Germline V gene lookup returns CDR1 SGHRS and CDR2 YFSETQ. CDR3 length: 14 amino acids. This CDR3 is CASSPTGYDYEQYF.

This sequence joins TRBV28 and TRBJ2-3; the D gene TCRdb calls, TRBD1, cannot be checked with no DNA. Per germline, CDR1 MDHEN and CDR2 SYDVKM. The CDR3 is made up of 16 amino acids. The CDR3: CASSFMGTPSTDTQYF.

The V call is TRBV27, the J call TRBJ1-1; TCRdb gives TRBD1 as the D gene, but with no DNA this cannot be confirmed. Germline assignment: CDR1 MNHEY and CDR2 SMNVEV (reference sequence). The CDR3 is 16 amino acids. CDR3 region: CASTSGTAVTNTEAFF.

V and J are TRBV12-3 or TRBV12-4 and TRBJ2-7; as DNA is missing, the TRBD2 call by TCRdb cannot be tested. The CDR3 loop spans 15 amino acids. The CDR3 spells CASSPWEGNSYEQYF.

This rearrangement joins TRBV7-9 to TRBJ1-1; absent DNA, TCRdb's TRBD1 call cannot be checked. Germline V gene lookup returns CDR1 SEHNR and CDR2 FQNEAQ (reference sequence). The CDR3 sequence is 15 residues long. CDR3 region: CASSSGQGMNTEAFF.

The chain carries TRBV6-1 and TRBJ2-7; the D call from TCRdb, TRBD2, cannot be confirmed without DNA. Germline V gene sequence: CDR1 MNHNS, CDR2 SASEGT. CDR3 length equals 19 residues. The CDR3 loop reads CASSELQKFYSSVNYEQYF.

CDR3 sequence: CASSGSGGAETQYF. V and J are TRBV6-1 and TRBJ2-5; the TCRdb call, TRBD1, lacks DNA for checking. This CDR3 has 14 residues. Germline V lookup: CDR1 MNHNS, CDR2 SASEGT.

V gene TRBV20-1 combines with J gene TRBJ2-7; the D gene TCRdb calls, TRBD1, cannot be checked with no DNA. The CDR3 has 15 residues. Per the germline V gene, CDR1 is DFQATT and CDR2 is SNEGSKA (reference sequence). CDR3: CSARGRRDTPYEQYF.

V gene TRBV6-1 combines with J gene TRBJ2-3; TCRdb indicates TRBD1, and absent DNA this call remains unverified. This CDR3 is 13 amino acids long. Germline V gene lookup returns CDR1 MNHNS and CDR2 SASEGT. Here the CDR3 reads CASSGWAGDTQYF.

This chain's CDR3 is CASSKTSGRYEQYF. The V call is TRBV11-3, the J call TRBJ2-7; there is no DNA to check the TCRdb D call of TRBD2. The germline V gene has CDR1 SGHNT and CDR2 YENEEA. This CDR3 comprises 14 residues.

The chain carries TRBV20-1 and TRBJ2-2; TCRdb's D call, TRBD1, is unchecked because there is no DNA. The length of the CDR3 is 12 residues. The germline gives CDR1 DFQATT, CDR2 SNEGSKA (reference sequence). CDR3: CSASRGIRELFF.

The V call is TRBV20-1, the J call TRBJ2-7; with no DNA, the TCRdb D assignment of TRBD2 cannot be verified. This CDR3 region has 15 residues. Germline V gene data show CDR1 as DFQATT and CDR2 as SNEGSKA (reference sequence). The CDR3 protein is CSATLAGGNPYEQYF.

The rearrangement uses TRBV4-3 and TRBJ2-3; TCRdb indicates TRBD1, and absent DNA this call remains unverified. The CDR3 loop spans 17 amino acids. Germline V gives CDR1 LGHNA, CDR2 YSLEER. This chain's CDR3 is CASSQGWGESSTDTQYF.

This chain links TRBV5-6 with TRBJ2-2; TCRdb reports TRBD1, a call that lacks DNA to check it against. Germline loops: CDR1 SGHDT, CDR2 YYEEEE. This CDR3 has 16 residues. This CDR3 is CASSLGTVTNTGELFF.

V and J are TRBV28 and TRBJ2-5. Germline V gene lookup returns CDR1 MDHEN and CDR2 SYDVKM. CDR3 size: 13 residues. This CDR3 is CASLSPYQETQYF.

The genes are TRBV7-9 and TRBJ1-1; the D gene TCRdb calls, TRBD1, cannot be checked with no DNA. This CDR3 region has 15 residues. Germline V gene lookup returns CDR1 SEHNR and CDR2 FQNEAQ (reference sequence). The CDR3 protein is CASSLSVGGGTEAFF.

The V call is TRBV28, the J call TRBJ2-7; TCRdb lists TRBD1, though no DNA is available to test this call. From germline, CDR1 is MDHEN and CDR2 SYDVKM. The CDR3 covers 14 residues. The CDR3 protein is CASRLRDKLYEQYF.